This entry lists 27 T cell receptor beta chains sequenced from one sample in a study of T cells after posttransplantation cyclophosphamide. Using immunoSEQ multiplex PCR, the repertoire was profiled, and TCRdb retains in-frame clones only, with some absent. The sample holds 30,000 or so clones; 86% are singletons and the top ten take roughly 3.4%. Sequencing was carried out using PBMCs. All receptors come from a man aged 45-65 years.

This chain uses TRBV27 with TRBJ2-7; 7 nucleotides align to TRBD1. This CDR3 is 14 amino acids long. J was trimmed by 2 bases and V by 8 bases; bases with no gene match: 9. Per germline, CDR1 MNHEY and CDR2 SMNVEV (reference sequence). CDR3 sequence: CASWPFGTAYEQYF. The CDR3 DNA reads as TGTGCCAGCTGGCCCTTTGGGACAGCCTACGAGCAGTACTTC.

This clone has just a few counts. This chain connects TRBV28 to TRBJ2-5; 8 bases match TRBD1. V was clipped by 6 bases and J by 5 bases; unmatched bases: 11. In germline, CDR1 is MDHEN, CDR2 SYDVKM. The CDR3 loop spans 15 amino acids. The CDR3 spells CASRPTGEIMETQYF. CDR3 coding DNA: TGTGCCAGCAGGCCGACAGGGGAAATCATGGAGACCCAGTACTTC.

This clone turned up a few times. This chain links TRBV5-1 with TRBJ1-2, with D possibly being TRBD1 (6 bases). V was cut by 2 bases and J by 1 base, with 12 bases left in between. Germline CDR1 reads SGHRS; CDR2 reads YFSETQ. This CDR3 has 15 amino acids. The CDR3 nucleotides are TGCGCCAGCAGCTTAGGACAGATCGATAACTATGGCTACACCTTC. Translation: CASSLGQIDNYGYTF.

The chain employs TRBV9 and TRBJ2-3; D unclear. This CDR3 has 13 residues. V lost 3 bases, J lost 5 bases, and 10 bases lay in between. Germline CDR1 and CDR2: SGDLS and YYNGEE. The DNA for the CDR3 is TGTGCCAGCAGCGGTCCAGCGCTAGATACGCAGTATTTT. This gives the protein CASSGPALDTQYF.

This clone was counted once. V gene TRBV27 combines with J gene TRBJ1-2; TRBD1 matches at 7 bases. Trimming at V came to 5 bases and at J to 4 bases, leaving 10 bases not matched to a gene. This CDR3 is 15 amino acids long. Germline V gene lookup returns CDR1 MNHEY and CDR2 SMNVEV (reference sequence). The CDR3 bases are TGTGCCAGCAGTGACCGGGACAGCGGCTCCTATGGCTACACCTTC. Its protein product is CASSDRDSGSYGYTF.

V gene TRBV5-1 combines with J gene TRBJ2-1; 9 nucleotides agree with TRBD2. The germline gives CDR1 SGHRS, CDR2 YFSETQ. The CDR3 is 14 residues long. Trimming removed 5 bases from V and 7 bases from J; junction bases left unmatched: 7. The CDR3 here is CASSIAGASNEQFF. The CDR3 DNA follows: TGCGCCAGCAGTATAGCGGGAGCATCAAATGAGCAGTTCTTC. Full variable domain (missing parts from reference TRBV5-1 and TRBJ2-1): KAGVTQTPRYLIKTRGQQVTLSCSPISGHRSVSWYQQTPGQGLQFLFEYFSETQRNKGNFPGRFSGRQFSNSRSEMNVSTLELGDSALYLCASSIAGASNEQFFGPGTRLTVL.

This chain links TRBV28 with TRBJ1-2; no reliable D call. This CDR3 spans 12 amino acids. The germline CDR1 and CDR2 sequences are MDHEN and SYDVKM. Trimming left V 3 bases short and J 4 bases short, with 6 bases between. CDR3: CASSFSPYGYTF. The CDR3, as DNA: TGTGCCAGCAGTTTCAGTCCCTATGGCTACACCTTC.

The genes are TRBV10-2 and TRBJ1-1; 9 nucleotides line up with TRBD1. V gave up 9 bases and J gave up 5 bases; unmatched junction bases: 7. This CDR3 contains 13 residues. CDR1 WSHSY and CDR2 SAAADI come from the germline V gene. CDR3 sequence reads: CASDRGFGTEAFF. The CDR3 DNA follows: TGCGCCAGTGACAGGGGGTTTGGAACTGAAGCTTTCTTT.

This clone has a handful of counts. The V gene is TRBV7-9, the J gene TRBJ2-2, with D possibly TRBD2 on 6 matching bases. Germline V lookup: CDR1 SEHNR, CDR2 FQNEAQ (reference sequence). This CDR3 is 15 amino acids long. V lost 4 bases and J lost 4, with 13 bases in between. The CDR3 loop is CASSSFLGGTGELFF. As DNA, the CDR3 is TGTGCCAGCAGCTCGTTCCTCGGGGGCACCGGGGAGCTGTTTTTT.

This clone was observed once. The CDR3 DNA reads TGTGCCAGTTCGGGACAGGTTAACTACGAGCAGTACTTC. This encodes CASSGQVNYEQYF. The chain joins TRBV19 to TRBJ2-7, with 8 bases fitting TRBD1. Germline CDR1 LNHDA, CDR2 SQIVND (reference sequence). J was trimmed by 3 bases and V by 8 bases; bases with no gene match: 6. The CDR3 is 13 residues long.

The V and J genes are TRBV28 and TRBJ1-6, with 7 positions matching TRBD1. Germline V gene sequence: CDR1 MDHEN, CDR2 SYDVKM. The CDR3 runs to 13 residues. V shed 6 bases and J 7 bases; nucleotides not matched to a gene: 3. The DNA for the CDR3 is TGTGCCAGCAGCCAGACAGGGAATTCACCCCTCCACTTT. Encoded protein: CASSQTGNSPLHF.

V is TRBV29-1 and J is TRBJ1-3; D not certain. The CDR3 is 14 residues long. Deletions cut 5 bases from V and 0 bases from J, with 11 bases between. Germline assignment: CDR1 SQVTM and CDR2 ANQGSEA. The CDR3 sequence is CSVQTADSGNTIYF. As DNA, the CDR3 is TGCAGCGTTCAAACAGCTGACTCTGGAAACACCATATATTTT.

The chain joins TRBV10-2 to TRBJ2-3; weak D call: TRBD2 (6 bases). The CDR3 extends over 14 amino acids. CDR1 and CDR2 from the germline V gene are WSHSY and SAAADI. V dropped 10 bases and J dropped 2 bases, with 16 bases sitting between them. CDR3 nucleotide sequence: TGCGCCACCCGACGGGGGATGGACACAGATACGCAGTATTTT. Protein sequence: CATRRGMDTDTQYF.

J is TRBJ2-5 and V is TRBV29-1; TRBD1 is a possible D gene (6 bases). Trimming cost V 0 bases and J 1 base, with 18 bases left between them. This CDR3 contains 17 residues. Germline loops: CDR1 SQVTM, CDR2 ANQGSEA. Here the CDR3 reads CSVEDPISTGFQETQYF. Written as DNA, the CDR3 is TGCAGCGTTGAAGATCCTATATCGACAGGATTCCAAGAGACCCAGTACTTC.

This sequence joins TRBV2 and TRBJ2-1; 7 nucleotides agree with TRBD1. This CDR3 contains 13 residues. The germline V gene encodes CDR1 SNHLY and CDR2 FYNNEI. The V segment lost 6 bases and the J segment 9 bases; nucleotides outside the gene matches: 8. CDR3 bases: TGTGCCAGCAGCGGGACAGTAGACGGTGAGCAGTTCTTC. This translates into CASSGTVDGEQFF.

The CDR3 is CASSLTRDSPLHF. The CDR3, as DNA: TGTGCCAGCAGCTTAACGAGGGATTCACCCCTCCACTTT. The V gene is TRBV7-3, the J gene TRBJ1-6; D gene uncertain. With 0 bases removed from V and 8 bases from J, the gap between germline ends came to 5 bases. There are 13 residues in the CDR3. Germline values: CDR1 SGHTA, CDR2 FQGTGA.

The chain combines TRBV27 with TRBJ2-7; 8 nucleotides match TRBD1. The CDR3 runs 14 residues. Germline V gives CDR1 MNHEY, CDR2 SMNVEV (reference sequence). Unmatched junction bases numbered 3, after V lost 2 bases and J lost 3 bases. CDR3 nucleotides: TGTGCCAGCAGTTTAAGGACAGGGAACTACGAGCAGTACTTC. Translation gives CASSLRTGNYEQYF.

This clone was detected only once. The J gene is TRBJ2-5, the V gene TRBV5-4, with a weak D call TRBD2 (5 bases). V was shortened by 0 bases and J by 1 base, with 7 bases between the two germline ends. The CDR3 runs to 14 residues. In germline, CDR1 is SGHNT, CDR2 YYREEE (reference sequence). The CDR3 DNA reads TGTGCCAGCAGCTTGGGTGGGAGCCAAGAGACCCAGTACTTC. It yields the protein CASSLGGSQETQYF.

The chain has TRBV27 and TRBJ2-1; possibly TRBD2 for D (5 bases). The CDR3 totals 13 residues. Trimming shortened V by 2 bases and J by 6 bases, and 8 bases separated the two germline ends. Germline-derived CDR1 and CDR2 are MNHEY and SMNVEV (reference sequence). CDR3: CASSLTGSNEQFF. The CDR3 DNA is TGTGCCAGCAGTTTAACGGGATCCAATGAGCAGTTCTTC.

Concerning this clone: An end of the junction does not agree with germline; a read error may underlie this. Written as DNA, the CDR3 is TGTGCCAGCAGCTACTCCACGAGCGGGGGGCGGAGGGTCTTC. Amino acids: CASSYSTSGGRRVF. The genes are TRBV2 and TRBJ2-1; 9 bases line up with TRBD2. Germline V gene sequence: CDR1 SNHLY, CDR2 FYNNEI. The CDR3 has 14 residues.

This sequence joins TRBV6-6 and TRBJ1-1; D is undetermined. V lost 4 bases to trimming and J lost 4 bases, with 10 bases between them. CDR3 length: 13 residues. The germline V gene encodes CDR1 MNHNY and CDR2 SVGAGI (reference sequence). The CDR3: CASSLGGGTEAFF. As DNA, the CDR3 is TGTGCCAGCAGTTTAGGCGGCGGCACTGAAGCTTTCTTT.

The chain joins TRBV5-4 to TRBJ2-1; the match to TRBD2 covers 13 bases. The V segment lost 4 bases and the J segment 4 bases; nucleotides outside the gene matches: 8. CDR3 length: 17 amino acids. Per germline, CDR1 SGHNT and CDR2 YYREEE (reference sequence). The CDR3 sequence is CASSTGTSGVLYNEQFF. The DNA for the CDR3 is TGTGCCAGCAGCACCGGGACTAGCGGGGTCCTGTACAATGAGCAGTTCTTC.

This rearrangement joins TRBV30 to TRBJ1-1; no definite D call. Trimming took off 3 bases at V and 4 bases at J, with 12 bases between the two ends. The germline V gene encodes CDR1 GTSNPN and CDR2 SVGIG (reference sequence). The CDR3 totals 13 residues. The CDR3 nucleotides read TGTGCCTGGAGCAAAGAAAGGAGCACTGAAGCTTTCTTT. Protein: CAWSKERSTEAFF.

The gene calls are TRBV7-2 and TRBJ2-4; 12 bases are shared with TRBD2. J lost 4 bases, V lost 4 bases, and 2 bases had no gene match. Germline V gene lookup returns CDR1 SGHTA and CDR2 FQGNSA. CDR3 length: 15 residues. DNA of the CDR3: TGTGCCAGCAGCTCCCTAGCGGGAGGGAAAAACATTCAGTACTTC. Translating it yields CASSSLAGGKNIQYF.

The V call is TRBV28, the J call TRBJ2-5, with D hard to call. The end of the DNA aligns better with TRBJ2-7, so the J call may be wrong. CDR3 length equals 12 residues. CDR1 is MDHEN, CDR2 SYDVKM, per germline. The CDR3 sequence: CASRSDSYEQYF. The CDR3 region has the DNA TGTGCCAGCAGGTCCGACTCCTACGAGCAGTACTTC.

This clone was recorded once. V is TRBV5-1 and J is TRBJ1-1, with TRBD1 identical over 9 bases. From germline, CDR1 is SGHRS and CDR2 YFSETQ. The trim removed 4 bases at V and 4 bases at J, leaving 8 bases unmatched. The CDR3 contains 15 residues. CDR3 bases: TGCGCCAGCAGCACCAAACAGGGGGCTGTCACTGAAGCTTTCTTT. Protein sequence: CASSTKQGAVTEAFF.

The chain has TRBV11-3 and TRBJ2-3; no reliable D call. The V gene lost 4 bases and the J gene lost 0 bases, with 8 bases spanning the gap. CDR1 and CDR2 (germline): SGHNT, YENEEA. This CDR3 contains 14 residues. The CDR3 region has the DNA TGTGCCAGCAGCTGGTCCCAGAGCACAGATACGCAGTATTTT. Its protein is CASSWSQSTDTQYF.